This TCR beta chain was obtained from a study of control samples from healthy donors and cancer patients. The germline V and J ends were trimmed by 4 bases and 1 base, with 9 bases remaining between them. The CDR3 length is 14 residues. Germline assignment: CDR1 SGHRS and CDR2 YFSETQ. The data were produced by immunoSEQ multiplex PCR, yet TCRdb's version contains in-frame clones alone and is incomplete. Of under 80,000 clones in the sample, over 85% were seen once. This clone was seen only a few times. The source is a woman in her thirties or forties with lung cancer. The chain couples TRBV5-1 to TRBJ1-5; weak D call: TRBD1 (6 bases). The sequenced material came from PBMCs. The DNA for the CDR3 is TGCGCCAGCAGCCTGGACAGAAGCAATCAGCCCCAGCATTTT. It translates to CASSLDRSNQPQHF.